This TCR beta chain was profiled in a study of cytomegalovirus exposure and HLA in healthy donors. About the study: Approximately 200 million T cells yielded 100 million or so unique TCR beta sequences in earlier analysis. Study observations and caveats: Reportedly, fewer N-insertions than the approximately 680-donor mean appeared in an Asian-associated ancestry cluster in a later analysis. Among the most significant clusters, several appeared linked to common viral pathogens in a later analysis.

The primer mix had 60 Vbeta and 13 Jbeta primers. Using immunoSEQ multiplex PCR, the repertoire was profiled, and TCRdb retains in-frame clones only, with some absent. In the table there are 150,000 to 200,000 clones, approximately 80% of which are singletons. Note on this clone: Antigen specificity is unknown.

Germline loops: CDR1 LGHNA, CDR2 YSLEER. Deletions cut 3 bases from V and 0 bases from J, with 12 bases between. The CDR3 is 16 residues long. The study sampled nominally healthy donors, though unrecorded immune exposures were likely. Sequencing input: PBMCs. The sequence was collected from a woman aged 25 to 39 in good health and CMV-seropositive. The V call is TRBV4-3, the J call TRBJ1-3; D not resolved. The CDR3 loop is CASSHRNGVSGNTIYF. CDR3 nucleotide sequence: TGCGCCAGCAGCCATAGAAACGGGGTCTCTGGAAACACCATATATTTT.